This T cell receptor beta chain emerged from a study of T cells after yellow fever vaccination. TCRdb reprocessed the 5' RACE reads via MiXCR and lists one record per CDR3 protein. This sample has some 300,000 distinct CDR3 sequences, with roughly 4% found just once. In its sample, this clonotype was seen many times. This sample comprised PBMCs, obtained on the day of the yellow fever booster vaccination. The clonotype comes from a man between 18 and 35 years old who received the YFV17D yellow fever vaccine.

The CDR3 nucleotides read TGTGCCAGCAGGAATAGTTACGAGCAGTACGTC. The encoded protein is CASRNSYEQYV. The chain has TRBV27 and TRBJ2-7; D is ambiguous. The germline V gene encodes CDR1 MNHEY and CDR2 SMNVEV (reference sequence). This CDR3 comprises 11 residues. Trimming took 6 bases from V and 4 from J, leaving 7 bases between them.